The 20 T cell receptor beta chains presented below share a single source sample, sequenced in a study of T cell responses to AZD1222 COVID-19 vaccine. This table comes from immunoSEQ multiplex PCR, and its TCRdb copy is limited to in-frame clones, with some not included. The data hold fewer than 120,000 clones, with around 82% observed a single time. The source was peripheral blood, collected on day 0 of AZD1222 vaccination. The receptor set was obtained from an adult in good health.

The sample holds one count of this clone. V gene TRBV27 combines with J gene TRBJ2-3, with 7 bases fitting TRBD2. The V gene end was trimmed by 6 bases and the J gene end by 7 bases; junction bases not matched to a gene: 10. The CDR3 totals 14 residues. The germline V gene encodes CDR1 MNHEY and CDR2 SMNVEV (reference sequence). The CDR3 reads CASRFREGLHTQYF. DNA of the CDR3: TGTGCCAGCAGGTTCAGGGAGGGCCTACATACGCAGTATTTT.

The V call is TRBV18, the J call TRBJ2-3; D gene uncertain. There are 15 residues in the CDR3. Per germline, CDR1 KGHSH and CDR2 LQKENI. The V end lost 0 bases, the J end lost 4 bases, and 11 bases lay between the germline ends. This CDR3 reads CASSPPTLGSDTQYF. DNA of the CDR3: TGTGCCAGCTCACCACCGACTTTGGGTTCAGATACGCAGTATTTT. The full variable domain, its missing parts supplied by reference TRBV18 and TRBJ2-3, is NAGVMQNPRHLVRRRGQEARLRCSPMKGHSHVYWYRQLPEEGLKFMVYLQKENIIDESGMPKERFSAEFPKEGPSILRIQQVVRGDSAAYFCASSPPTLGSDTQYFGPGTRLTVL.

In DNA form, the CDR3 reads TGTGCCAGCCTACTAGCGGGGGCCAACACAGATACGCAGTATTTT. It codes for CASLLAGANTDTQYF. The V call is TRBV2, the J call TRBJ2-3, with 11 nucleotides matching TRBD2. The CDR3 runs to 15 residues. V trimming: 8 bases; J trimming: 2 bases; junction bases outside the gene matches: 6. Germline assignment: CDR1 SNHLY and CDR2 FYNNEI.

The count of this clone is one. This sequence joins TRBV7-2 and TRBJ2-7; TRBD2 aligns across 8 bases. V lost 7 bases and J lost 3; bases outside the gene matches: 8. The CDR3 is made up of 14 amino acids. CDR1 and CDR2 from the germline V gene are SGHTA and FQGNSA. CDR3 bases: TGTGCCAGCACCCCGGGAGGGAAAAGCTACGAGCAGTACTTC. Protein: CASTPGGKSYEQYF.

This CDR3 is CASSLGFGSRGNTIYF. Written as DNA, the CDR3 is TGTGCCAGCAGCTTAGGTTTTGGAAGTCGGGGAAACACCATATATTTT. V usage is TRBV7-8 and J usage is TRBJ1-3; D is undetermined. Per germline, CDR1 SGHVS and CDR2 FQNEAQ. Trimming shortened V by 1 base and J by 4 bases, and 14 bases separated the two germline ends. The CDR3 is 16 residues long.

This chain joins TRBV18 and TRBJ2-7; D is perhaps TRBD1 or TRBD2 (5 bases each). CDR1 is KGHSH and CDR2 is LQKENI in the germline V gene. Trimming cost V 0 bases and J 0 bases, with 6 bases left between them. The CDR3 runs to 14 residues. CDR3: CASSPPGVSYEQYF. In DNA form, the CDR3 reads TGTGCCAGCTCACCACCGGGGGTCTCCTACGAGCAGTACTTC.

This clone was recorded once. The gene calls are TRBV4-1 and TRBJ1-1; TRBD1 matches at 9 bases. Germline V gene sequence: CDR1 MGHRA, CDR2 YSYEKL. Trimming took 3 bases from V and 1 from J; bases not matched to a gene: 3. The CDR3 runs to 15 residues. The CDR3 DNA follows: TGCGCCAGCAGCCAGGGACAGGGCCCGAACACTGAAGCTTTCTTT. Residues: CASSQGQGPNTEAFF.

The chain links TRBV15 to TRBJ1-6; 9 nucleotides align to TRBD1. This CDR3 is built from 16 residues. The trim removed 1 base at V and 8 bases at J, leaving 6 bases unmatched. Germline-derived CDR1 and CDR2 are LNHNV and YYDKDF (reference sequence). This chain's CDR3 is CATSRAGTGYHSPLHF. In DNA, the CDR3 is TGTGCCACCAGCAGAGCCGGGACAGGGTACCATTCACCCCTCCACTTT. The full variable domain, in which reference TRBV15 and TRBJ1-6 provide the parts outside the CDR3, is DAMVIQNPRYQVTQFGKPVTLSCSQTLNHNVMYWYQQKSSQAPKLLFHYYDKDFNNEADTPDNFQSRRPNTSFCFLDIRSPGLGDTAMYLCATSRAGTGYHSPLHFGNGTRLTVT.

The chain carries TRBV9 and TRBJ1-1, with D perhaps matching TRBD1 (5 bases). Deletions cut 4 bases from V and 5 bases from J, with 18 bases between. The CDR3 is 15 residues long. The germline V gene has CDR1 SGDLS and CDR2 YYNGEE. The CDR3 protein is CASSSRGGGLTEAFF. CDR3 nucleotides: TGTGCCAGCAGCTCACGGGGGGGAGGATTAACTGAAGCTTTCTTT.

This rearrangement joins TRBV7-6 to TRBJ2-1, with 15 bases aligning to TRBD2. CDR1 and CDR2 from the germline V gene are SGHVS and FNYEAQ. V lost 5 bases to trimming and J lost 8 bases; unmatched junction nucleotides: 7. This CDR3 has 16 residues. The CDR3 DNA is TGTGCCAGCAGCCGACGGACTAGCGGGAGGGCTGATGAGCAGTTCTTC. Encoded protein: CASSRRTSGRADEQFF.

The chain uses TRBV19 and TRBJ1-2; D ambiguous. Trimming shortened V by 8 bases and J by 8 bases, and 18 bases separated the two germline ends. The length of the CDR3 is 13 residues. Germline V gene lookup returns CDR1 LNHDA and CDR2 SQIVND (reference sequence). The CDR3 sequence is CASSLEAVGGYTF. For the CDR3, the DNA is TGTGCCAGTTCCCTAGAGGCAGTTGGAGGCTACACCTTC. Looking up the rest from reference TRBV19 and TRBJ1-2 gives the full variable domain: DGGITQSPKYLFRKEGQNVTLSCEQNLNHDAMYWYRQDPGQGLRLIYYSQIVNDFQKGDIAEGYSVSREKKESFPLTVTSAQKNPTAFYLCASSLEAVGGYTFGSGTRLTVV.

This clone was seen just once. This chain connects TRBV5-5 to TRBJ1-5; D gene uncertain. V was trimmed by 1 base and J by 0 bases, leaving 5 bases between them. CDR3 length equals 14 residues. Germline lookup yields CDR1 SGHKS and CDR2 YYEKEE (reference sequence). CDR3 nucleotide sequence: TGTGCCAGCAGCTTGTTAGATAGCAATCAGCCCCAGCATTTT. Its translation is CASSLLDSNQPQHF. Combining the CDR3 with reference TRBV5-5 and TRBJ1-5 gives the whole variable domain DAGVTQSPTHLIKTRGQQVTLRCSPISGHKSVSWYQQVLGQGPQFIFQYYEKEERGRGNFPDRFSARQFPNYSSELNVNALLLGDSALYLCASSLLDSNQPQHFGDGTRLSIL.

The chain joins TRBV7-2 to TRBJ2-1; D call uncertain. Germline V gives CDR1 SGHTA, CDR2 FQGNSA. V shed 3 bases and J shed 1 base, with 10 bases lying between them. CDR3 size: 15 residues. The CDR3 here is CASSFVGSSYNEQFF. Here the CDR3 DNA reads TGTGCCAGCAGCTTTGTGGGTTCTTCCTACAATGAGCAGTTCTTC.

This sequence joins TRBV6-2 or TRBV6-3 and TRBJ2-1, with a possible D match to TRBD2 (5 bases). CDR3 size: 15 residues. V was trimmed by 2 bases and J by 6 bases, leaving 14 bases between them. The germline gives CDR1 MNHEY, CDR2 SVGEGT. The DNA of the CDR3 is TGTGCCAGCAGTTACCCTCCGAGGGCCGTCAATGAGCAGTTCTTC. It specifies CASSYPPRAVNEQFF.

The rearrangement links TRBV19 to TRBJ2-4; D uncertain. V lost 5 bases, J lost 2 bases, and 10 bases lay in between. Germline CDR1 reads LNHDA; CDR2 reads SQIVND (reference sequence). This CDR3 is 14 amino acids long. The CDR3 sequence: CASSVDSSKNIQYF. CDR3 nucleotides: TGTGCCAGTAGTGTCGACTCTTCCAAAAACATTCAGTACTTC.

The V gene is TRBV7-9, the J gene TRBJ2-5, with TRBD2 identical over 14 bases. Per the germline V gene, CDR1 is SEHNR and CDR2 is FQNEAQ (reference sequence). The CDR3 loop spans 16 amino acids. V lost 5 bases to trimming and J lost 5 bases; unmatched junction nucleotides: 7. CDR3 residues: CASSPRTSGGTETQYF. DNA for the CDR3: TGTGCCAGCAGCCCCCGGACTAGCGGGGGGACTGAGACCCAGTACTTC.

The CDR3 bases are TGTGCCAGTACGATCCCGAACACCGGGGAGCTGTTTTTT. Amino acids: CASTIPNTGELFF. The chain couples TRBV19 to TRBJ2-2, with no clear D. Germline V gene data show CDR1 as LNHDA and CDR2 as SQIVND (reference sequence). The CDR3 has 13 amino acids. The V and J ends lost 7 bases and 0 bases respectively, with 6 bases between them.

The chain is built from TRBV6-5 and TRBJ2-1; maybe TRBD2 (5 bases). Germline V lookup: CDR1 MNHEY, CDR2 SVGAGI. Between the trimmed V and J ends, which lost 8 bases and 5 bases, there was a span of 10 bases. The CDR3 length is 12 residues. The CDR3 is CASGSRDNEQFF. CDR3 sequence (DNA): TGTGCCAGCGGCTCGCGGGACAATGAGCAGTTCTTC.

This sequence joins TRBV2 and TRBJ2-2; D remains unclear. Deletions cut 7 bases from V and 2 bases from J, with 5 bases between. This CDR3 has 12 amino acids. Germline CDR1 SNHLY, CDR2 FYNNEI. In nucleotides, the CDR3 is TGTGCCAGCACGGAAAACACCGGGGAGCTGTTTTTT. It codes for CASTENTGELFF.

V gene TRBV10-1 combines with J gene TRBJ1-1; a possible D gene is TRBD1 (5 bases). Germline V gene data show CDR1 as WNHNN and CDR2 as SYGVQD (reference sequence). CDR3 length equals 13 residues. Trimming left V 7 bases short and J 6 bases short, with 15 bases between. CDR3 DNA: TGCGCCAGCACACCCGGGGGGGGATCTGAAGCTTTCTTT. Translated, it gives CASTPGGGSEAFF.